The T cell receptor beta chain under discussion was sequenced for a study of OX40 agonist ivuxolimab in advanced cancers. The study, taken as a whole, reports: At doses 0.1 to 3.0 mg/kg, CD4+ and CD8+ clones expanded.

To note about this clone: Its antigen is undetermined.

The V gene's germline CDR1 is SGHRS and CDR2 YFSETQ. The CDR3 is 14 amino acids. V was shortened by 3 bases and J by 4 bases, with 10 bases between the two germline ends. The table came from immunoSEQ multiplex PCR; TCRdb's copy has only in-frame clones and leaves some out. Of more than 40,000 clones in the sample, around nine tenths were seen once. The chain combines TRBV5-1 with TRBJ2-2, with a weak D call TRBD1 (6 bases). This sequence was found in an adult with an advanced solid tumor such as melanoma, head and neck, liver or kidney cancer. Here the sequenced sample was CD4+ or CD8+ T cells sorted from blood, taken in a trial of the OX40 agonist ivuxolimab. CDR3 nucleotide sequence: TGCGCCAGCAGCTCCTACAGGGCCACCGGGGAGCTGTTTTTT. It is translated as CASSSYRATGELFF. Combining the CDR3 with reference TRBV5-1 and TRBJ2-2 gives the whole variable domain KAGVTQTPRYLIKTRGQQVTLSCSPISGHRSVSWYQQTPGQGLQFLFEYFSETQRNKGNFPGRFSGRQFSNSRSEMNVSTLELGDSALYLCASSSYRATGELFFGEGSRLTVL.